The next 5 T cell receptor beta chains were all read from a single sample in a study of blood T cell repertoires in COVID-19. This table comes from immunoSEQ multiplex PCR, and its TCRdb copy is limited to in-frame clones, with some not included. The table records around 130,000 clones, more than 75% of them present only once. Sequences were obtained from peripheral blood. The receptors originated from a woman aged 50 to 60 who had recovered from COVID-19.

The chain couples TRBV28 to TRBJ1-1; D gene unclear. V dropped 3 bases and J dropped 1 base, with 6 bases sitting between them. This CDR3 has 13 residues. The germline V gene encodes CDR1 MDHEN and CDR2 SYDVKM. CDR3 protein: CASSLRQNTEAFF. The CDR3 DNA is TGTGCCAGCAGTTTGAGACAGAACACTGAAGCTTTCTTT.

The CDR3 loop is CASSSPDGVIQYF. The CDR3 DNA reads as TGTGCCAGCAGCTCCCCAGACGGGGTTATTCAGTACTTC. The chain recombines TRBV7-9 with TRBJ2-4; D may be TRBD2 (5 bases). The CDR3 is 13 amino acids. Germline-derived CDR1 and CDR2 are SEHNR and FQNEAQ (reference sequence). The V end was cut by 4 bases, the J end by 10 bases, with 14 bases between.

This rearrangement joins TRBV5-1 to TRBJ2-2; D remains ambiguous. Germline V gene lookup returns CDR1 SGHRS and CDR2 YFSETQ. The CDR3 sequence is 16 residues long. Trimming cost V 2 bases and J 0 bases, with 11 bases left between them. CDR3 region: CASSLRQVANTGELFF. CDR3 DNA sequence: TGCGCCAGCAGCTTACGGCAGGTCGCGAACACCGGGGAGCTGTTTTTT.

The gene calls are TRBV11-2 and TRBJ2-1; D not certain. Trimming stripped 6 bases from V and 9 bases from J, with 12 bases between. Germline V gene lookup returns CDR1 SGHAT and CDR2 FQNNGV. The CDR3 has 12 residues. The DNA for the CDR3 is TGTGCCAGCAGATCTCCTAGTGGTGAGCAGTTCTTC. Protein product: CASRSPSGEQFF.

This rearrangement joins TRBV11-2 to TRBJ2-5; D perhaps matches TRBD2 (6 bases). V was trimmed by 4 bases and J by 1 base, leaving 7 bases between them. The CDR3 consists of 13 residues. CDR1 is SGHAT and CDR2 is FQNNGV in the germline V gene. The CDR3 loop reads CASSSGGQETQYF. The CDR3 bases are TGTGCCAGCAGCTCCGGGGGCCAAGAGACCCAGTACTTC. Supplemented by reference TRBV11-2 and TRBJ2-5, the full variable domain reads EAGVAQSPRYKIIEKRQSVAFWCNPISGHATLYWYQQILGQGPKLLIQFQNNGVVDDSQLPKDRFSAERLKGVDSTLKIQPAKLEDSAVYLCASSSGGQETQYFGPGTRLLVL.